This note documents a single T cell receptor (beta chain) sequence. These data are taken from a study of T cell changes during pregnancy in multiple sclerosis. From germline, CDR1 is SQVTM and CDR2 ANQGSEA. Deletions cut 0 bases from V and 6 bases from J, with 17 bases between. The CDR3 loop spans 15 amino acids. Using immunoSEQ multiplex PCR, the repertoire was profiled, and TCRdb retains in-frame clones only, with some absent. The sample includes tens of thousands of clones, around 92% of them seen just once. This chain links TRBV29-1 with TRBJ1-1; TRBD1 might be the D (5 bases). Sequencing used CD4+ T cells from peripheral blood mononuclear cells, obtained in the third trimester of pregnancy. This TCR was sampled from a female donor with multiple sclerosis, enrolled in a pregnancy study. In nucleotides, the CDR3 is TGCAGCGTTGAAGAGGGGGGTGGGTCGAGGGCTGAAGCTTTCTTT. Translated, it gives CSVEEGGGSRAEAFF.